These 5 T cell receptor beta chains were all obtained from the same sample, sequenced in a study of blood T cell repertoires in COVID-19. Some clones are missing from TCRdb's copy, which holds only in-frame ones; the method was immunoSEQ multiplex PCR. Of about 310,000 clones listed, around 90% are singletons. Sequenced material: peripheral blood. These receptor sequences come from a middle-aged woman with COVID-19, enrolled during active disease.

The chain employs TRBV4-3 and TRBJ1-4, with TRBD1 as a possible D gene (5 bases). This CDR3 has 14 residues. Germline V CDR1 and CDR2: LGHNA, YSLEER. The V gene lost 0 bases and the J gene lost 8 bases, with 10 bases spanning the gap. The CDR3 protein is CASSQDPGGEKLFF. In DNA form, the CDR3 reads TGCGCCAGCAGCCAAGATCCGGGGGGGGAAAAACTGTTTTTT.

This chain joins TRBV27 and TRBJ2-3, with 10 bases that match TRBD2. Germline CDR1 MNHEY, CDR2 SMNVEV (reference sequence). V shed 0 bases and J 4 bases; nucleotides not matched to a gene: 4. This CDR3 has 16 amino acids. This CDR3 is CASSLSGAGGPDTQYF. As DNA, the CDR3 is TGTGCCAGCAGTTTATCAGGAGCGGGAGGGCCAGATACGCAGTATTTT.

CDR3 DNA: TGTGCCAGCAGCCGCAGAATTGGACAGCAAGAAGCTTTCTTT. Encoded protein: CASSRRIGQQEAFF. V and J are TRBV7-8 and TRBJ1-1, with D perhaps TRBD1 (6 bases). Trimming removed 5 bases at V and 8 bases at J, with 18 bases between. Germline-derived CDR1 and CDR2 are SGHVS and FQNEAQ. CDR3 size: 14 residues.

This clone was observed once. This sequence joins TRBV5-8 and TRBJ2-5, with TRBD1 as a possible D gene (5 bases). The V and J ends lost 7 bases and 1 base respectively, with 5 bases between them. Looked up from germline, CDR1 is SGHTS and CDR2 is YDEGEE. This CDR3 comprises 11 residues. In DNA form, the CDR3 reads TGTGCCAGCGGGGCCCAAGAGACCCAGTACTTC. It codes for CASGAQETQYF.

This clone was found a few times. The V gene is TRBV4-3, the J gene TRBJ1-5, with 7 bases fitting TRBD1. V lost 0 bases, J lost 5 bases, and 7 bases stayed unmatched. CDR1 and CDR2 from the germline V gene are LGHNA and YSLEER. The CDR3 extends over 16 amino acids. DNA of the CDR3: TGCGCCAGCAGCCAAGAGACAGGGCGAGGGGATCAGCCCCAGCATTTT. It specifies CASSQETGRGDQPQHF.